The rows below give T cell receptor beta chains drawn from one sample of a study of blood T cells in healthy people across ages. MiXCR, applied by TCRdb to the 5' RACE reads, yields one record per CDR3 protein. This table has about 1.8 million distinct CDR3 sequences, about 50% appearing once. Sequencing used blood. These receptors originate from a woman aged 40-49 years in good health. Each CDR3 is given with its conserved first and last residue. D genes are given only for firm matches. Where a row states a size, it is once, few, many or the class of an expanded clone; other rows omit it.

abundance: NA; v_gene: TRBV6-2/TRBV6-3; d_gene: NA; j_gene: TRBJ2-7; CDR3aa: CASSYSHAQHEQYF; CDR3nt: TGTGCCAGCAGTTACTCACACGCCCAACACGAGCAGTACTTC
abundance: NA; v_gene: TRBV9; d_gene: NA; j_gene: TRBJ2-1; CDR3aa: CASSVLDYNEQFF; CDR3nt: TGTGCCAGCAGCGTTTTGGACTACAATGAGCAGTTCTTC
abundance: few; v_gene: TRBV20-1; d_gene: TRBD1; j_gene: TRBJ2-7; CDR3aa: CSASRAGGAYEQYF; CDR3nt: TGCAGTGCTAGTAGGGCAGGGGGAGCCTACGAGCAGTACTTC
abundance: few; v_gene: TRBV5-1; d_gene: NA; j_gene: TRBJ2-7; CDR3aa: CASSSFGQLTYEQYF; CDR3nt: TGCGCCAGCAGCTCCTTCGGACAGCTTACCTACGAGCAGTACTTC
abundance: NA; v_gene: TRBV20-1; d_gene: NA; j_gene: TRBJ2-2; CDR3aa: CSARDRWGTGELFF; CDR3nt: TGCAGTGCTAGAGATCGGTGGGGAACCGGGGAGCTGTTTTTT
abundance: few; v_gene: TRBV5-1; d_gene: NA; j_gene: TRBJ2-5; CDR3aa: CASRGGDQETQYF; CDR3nt: TGCGCCAGCAGAGGTGGGGACCAAGAGACCCAGTACTTC
abundance: NA; v_gene: TRBV12-3/TRBV12-4; d_gene: NA; j_gene: TRBJ2-1; CDR3aa: CASSGRLSNEQFF; CDR3nt: TGTGCCAGCAGTGGGAGGCTTAGCAATGAGCAGTTCTTC
abundance: NA; v_gene: TRBV20-1; d_gene: TRBD2; j_gene: TRBJ2-1; CDR3aa: CSADRGGANNEQFF; CDR3nt: TGCAGTGCTGATCGCGGGGGGGCAAACAATGAGCAGTTCTTC
abundance: NA; v_gene: TRBV6-2/TRBV6-3; d_gene: NA; j_gene: TRBJ2-5; CDR3aa: CASSYIQETQYF; CDR3nt: TGTGCCAGCAGTTATATCCAAGAGACCCAGTACTTC
abundance: NA; v_gene: TRBV28; d_gene: TRBD2; j_gene: TRBJ2-5; CDR3aa: CVSKRTSGVDKTQYF; CDR3nt: TGTGTCAGCAAAAGGACTAGCGGGGTTGATAAGACCCAGTACTTC
abundance: NA; v_gene: TRBV7-2; d_gene: NA; j_gene: TRBJ2-1; CDR3aa: CASSLDRVVASEQFF; CDR3nt: TGTGCCAGCAGCTTAGATCGGGTGGTAGCTTCTGAGCAGTTCTTC
abundance: NA; v_gene: TRBV13; d_gene: NA; j_gene: TRBJ1-5; CDR3aa: CASSLGGGAQPQHF; CDR3nt: TGTGCCAGCAGCTTAGGAGGGGGGGCTCAGCCTCAGCATTTT
abundance: few; v_gene: TRBV29-1; d_gene: TRBD1; j_gene: TRBJ2-5; CDR3aa: CSALPGQGNWETQYF; CDR3nt: TGCAGCGCCCTCCCGGGACAGGGTAATTGGGAGACCCAGTACTTC
abundance: NA; v_gene: TRBV6-1; d_gene: TRBD2; j_gene: TRBJ2-1; CDR3aa: CASSGVLAGGQSGNEQFF; CDR3nt: TGTGCCAGCAGTGGAGTACTAGCGGGGGGGCAGTCTGGGAATGAGCAGTTCTTC
abundance: few; v_gene: TRBV7-2; d_gene: TRBD2; j_gene: TRBJ2-1; CDR3aa: CASSQGLAGRNEQFF; CDR3nt: TGTGCCAGCAGTCAAGGACTAGCGGGTCGGAATGAGCAGTTCTTC